The text below deals with one TCR beta chain. Expressed TCRB transcripts were sequenced because the entire RNA isolate underwent reverse transcription. Assay: immunoSEQ multiplex PCR; the TCRdb copy retains only in-frame clones and omits some. The table has fewer than 350,000 clones, 15% to 20% seen once; the top ten hold approximately 0.043%. The sample is drawn from a study of beta chain features in type 1 diabetes. A sort by CD45RO/CCR7/CD25/CD127/CD95/CD27 yielded CD4+ naive, central memory, regulatory and stem cell-like memory cells. The ends were cut back, 1 base at V and 8 bases at J, with 9 bases in the middle. Germline V CDR1 and CDR2: GTSNPN, SVGIG (reference sequence). CDR3 length: 11 residues.

The origin of this receptor is a woman younger than 35 in good health. The chain is built from TRBV30 and TRBJ2-7; D gene unclear. Sequencing input: naive CD4+ T cells from blood. The DNA for the CDR3 is TGTGCCTGGAGTGCCTCAAGCAAGCAGTACTTC. Translating it yields CAWSASSKQYF.